Detailed here is one T cell receptor beta chain. The antigen is undetermined. This entry belongs to a study of blood T cells in healthy people across ages. Study-wide results and caveats: Per million T cells, TCR beta diversity dropped about linearly as age rose.

Using a J-beta primer mix together with a sample-barcoded 5' primer, a second PCR was run for roughly 6 to 11 cycles. TCRdb recomputed calls from the 5' RACE reads with MiXCR, one row per CDR3 protein. The sample carries just over 1 million distinct CDR3 sequences, less than 50% recorded once. This CDR3 is 14 amino acids long. Germline V gene sequence: CDR1 DFQATT, CDR2 SNEGSKA (reference sequence). The genes are TRBV20-1 and TRBJ2-5; 7 nucleotides match TRBD2. With the DNA end fitting TRBJ2-7 better, the J assignment may be wrong. This sequence was found in a woman aged 55-70 years in good health. Input material: blood. This CDR3 is CSARDLAGFDEQYF. CDR3 DNA sequence: TGCAGTGCTAGAGATTTAGCGGGTTTCGACGAGCAGTACTTC.